What follows are 7 T cell receptor beta chains derived from one specimen sequenced in a study of blood T cell repertoires in COVID-19. Clones were read by immunoSEQ multiplex PCR, and TCRdb kept only the in-frame ones, dropping some. The data hold around 300,000 clones, with about 87% observed a single time. Sequencing was done on a sample of PBMCs or T cells enriched from blood (not recorded which). These receptors all come from a woman aged 45-65 years who had recovered from COVID-19.

This clone was recorded only once. This sequence joins TRBV27 and TRBJ2-7; D is ambiguous. Trimming removed 3 bases at V and 1 base at J, with 7 bases between. The CDR3 length is 13 residues. Per germline, CDR1 MNHEY and CDR2 SMNVEV (reference sequence). The CDR3 DNA is TGTGCCAGCAGTTTTGCGGAGTCCTACGAGCAGTACTTC. This gives the protein CASSFAESYEQYF.

The genes are TRBV7-8 and TRBJ1-2; 8 bases line up with TRBD1. Germline assignment: CDR1 SGHVS and CDR2 FQNEAQ. V trimming: 4 bases; J trimming: 0 bases; junction bases outside the gene matches: 10. There are 17 residues in the CDR3. In DNA, the CDR3 is TGTGCCAGCAGCTCTCGGACAGGGATGAGGGCTAACTATGGCTACACCTTC. Translated, it gives CASSSRTGMRANYGYTF.

The chain is built from TRBV28 and TRBJ1-4, with D unresolved. From germline, CDR1 is MDHEN and CDR2 SYDVKM. The CDR3 loop spans 15 amino acids. V was cut by 6 bases and J by 11 bases, with 22 bases left in between. The CDR3 DNA reads as TGTGCCAGCAGCCTCCCGGGAGGCTTGGGGAGGAAACTGTTTTTT. Translated, it gives CASSLPGGLGRKLFF.

This sequence joins TRBV5-5 and TRBJ1-5, with a possible D match to TRBD1 (6 bases). The ends were cut back, 0 bases at V and 3 bases at J, with 13 bases in the middle. The CDR3 consists of 16 residues. Germline CDR1 and CDR2: SGHKS and YYEKEE (reference sequence). This CDR3 is CASSLDPGQTNQPQHF. CDR3 in DNA: TGTGCCAGCAGCTTGGATCCTGGACAGACCAATCAGCCCCAGCATTTT.

This clone was seen a few times. Other nucleotide sequences from this sample produce the same CDR3. The V call is TRBV5-1, the J call TRBJ2-7; 8 bases line up with TRBD1. Germline V gene sequence: CDR1 SGHRS, CDR2 YFSETQ. The CDR3 totals 14 residues. Trimming cost V 4 bases and J 1 base; bases outside gene matches: 4. CDR3 in DNA: TGCGCCAGCAGCCCCGACAGGGGATCCTACGAGCAGTACTTC. Protein sequence: CASSPDRGSYEQYF.

V is TRBV6-5 and J is TRBJ1-2; 9 bases map to TRBD1. This CDR3 region has 13 residues. With V trimmed by 8 bases and J by 5 bases, 6 bases remained unmatched. CDR1 MNHEY and CDR2 SVGAGI come from the germline V gene. CDR3 sequence (DNA): TGTGCCAGCCAACAGGGGGCTGGTTATGGCTACACCTTC. Residues: CASQQGAGYGYTF.

J is TRBJ1-5 and V is TRBV30; 11 bases map to TRBD1. V shed 4 bases and J 2 bases; nucleotides not matched to a gene: 7. The germline V gene has CDR1 GTSNPN and CDR2 SVGIG (reference sequence). The CDR3 sequence is 16 residues long. CDR3: CAWIGQGASGNQPQHF. As DNA, the CDR3 is TGTGCCTGGATAGGACAGGGGGCGAGTGGCAATCAGCCCCAGCATTTT.